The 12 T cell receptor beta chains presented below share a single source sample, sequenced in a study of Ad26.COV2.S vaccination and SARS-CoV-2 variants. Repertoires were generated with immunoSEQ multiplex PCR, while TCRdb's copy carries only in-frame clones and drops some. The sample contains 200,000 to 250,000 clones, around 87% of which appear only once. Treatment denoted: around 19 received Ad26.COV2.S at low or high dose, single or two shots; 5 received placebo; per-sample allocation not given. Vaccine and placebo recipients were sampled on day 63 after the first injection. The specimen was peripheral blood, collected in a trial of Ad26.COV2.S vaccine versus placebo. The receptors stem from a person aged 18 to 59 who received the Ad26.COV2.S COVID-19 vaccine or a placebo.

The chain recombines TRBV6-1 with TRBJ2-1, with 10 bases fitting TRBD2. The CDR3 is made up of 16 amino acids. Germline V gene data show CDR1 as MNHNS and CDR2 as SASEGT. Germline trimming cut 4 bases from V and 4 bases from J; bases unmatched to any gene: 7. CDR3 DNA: TGTGCCAGCAGTGCACAGCGGGGGGGAGCTTACAATGAGCAGTTCTTC. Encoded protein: CASSAQRGGAYNEQFF.

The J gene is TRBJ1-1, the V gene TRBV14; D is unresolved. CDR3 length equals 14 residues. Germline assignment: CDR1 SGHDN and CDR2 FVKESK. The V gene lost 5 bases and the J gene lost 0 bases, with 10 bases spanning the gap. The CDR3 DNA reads TGTGCCAGCAGCGTTCACAGCCTGAACACTGAAGCTTTCTTT. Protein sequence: CASSVHSLNTEAFF.

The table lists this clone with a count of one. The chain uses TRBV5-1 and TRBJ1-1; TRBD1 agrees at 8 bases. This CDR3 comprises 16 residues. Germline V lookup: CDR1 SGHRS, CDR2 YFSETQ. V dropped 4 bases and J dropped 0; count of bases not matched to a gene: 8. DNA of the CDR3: TGCGCCAGCAGCCCGGACAGGGCCGGGATGAACACTGAAGCTTTCTTT. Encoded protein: CASSPDRAGMNTEAFF.

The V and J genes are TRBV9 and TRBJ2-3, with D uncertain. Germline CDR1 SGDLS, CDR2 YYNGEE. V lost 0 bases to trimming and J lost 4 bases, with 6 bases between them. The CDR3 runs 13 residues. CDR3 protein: CASSVAGADTQYF. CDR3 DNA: TGTGCCAGCAGCGTAGCTGGAGCAGATACGCAGTATTTT.

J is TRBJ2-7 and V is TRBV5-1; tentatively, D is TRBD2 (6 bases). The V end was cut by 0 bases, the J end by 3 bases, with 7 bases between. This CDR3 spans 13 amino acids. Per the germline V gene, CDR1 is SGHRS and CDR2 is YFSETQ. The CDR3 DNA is TGCGCCAGCAGCTTGGCGGACTACTACGAGCAGTACTTC. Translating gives CASSLADYYEQYF.

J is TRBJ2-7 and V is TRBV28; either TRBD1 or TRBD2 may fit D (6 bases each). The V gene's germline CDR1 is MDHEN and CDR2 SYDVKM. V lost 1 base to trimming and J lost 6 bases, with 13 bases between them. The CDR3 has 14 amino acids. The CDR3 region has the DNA TGTGCCAGCAGTTTATCGGTGGGGGGCGCCGAGCAGTACTTC. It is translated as CASSLSVGGAEQYF.

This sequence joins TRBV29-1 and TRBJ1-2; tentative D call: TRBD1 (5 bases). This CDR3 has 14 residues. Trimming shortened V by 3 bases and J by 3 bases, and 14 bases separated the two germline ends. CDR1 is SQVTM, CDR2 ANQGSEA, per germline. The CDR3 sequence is CSVDAGTGDYGYTF. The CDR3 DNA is TGCAGCGTTGATGCGGGGACGGGGGACTATGGCTACACCTTC.

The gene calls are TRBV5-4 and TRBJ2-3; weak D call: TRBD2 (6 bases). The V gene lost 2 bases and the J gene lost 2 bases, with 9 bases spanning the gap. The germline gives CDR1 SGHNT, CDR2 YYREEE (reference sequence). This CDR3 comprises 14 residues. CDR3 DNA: TGTGCCAGCAGCTTTGCGGGAAACACAGATACGCAGTATTTT. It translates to CASSFAGNTDTQYF. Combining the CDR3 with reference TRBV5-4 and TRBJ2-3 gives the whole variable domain ETGVTQSPTHLIKTRGQQVTLRCSSQSGHNTVSWYQQALGQGPQFIFQYYREEENGRGNFPPRFSGLQFPNYSSELNVNALELDDSALYLCASSFAGNTDTQYFGPGTRLTVL.

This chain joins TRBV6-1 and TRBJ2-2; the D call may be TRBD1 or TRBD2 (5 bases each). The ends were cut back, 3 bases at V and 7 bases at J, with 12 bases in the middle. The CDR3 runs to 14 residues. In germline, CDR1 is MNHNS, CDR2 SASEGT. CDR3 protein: CASSEMGPGGELFF. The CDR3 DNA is TGTGCCAGCAGTGAGATGGGACCCGGCGGGGAGCTGTTTTTT.

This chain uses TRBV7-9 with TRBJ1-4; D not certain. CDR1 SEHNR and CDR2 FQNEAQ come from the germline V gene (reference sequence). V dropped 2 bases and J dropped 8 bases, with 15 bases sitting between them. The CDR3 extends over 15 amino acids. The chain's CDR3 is CASSLPAAGREKLFF. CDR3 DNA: TGTGCCAGCAGCTTACCCGCAGCGGGCCGAGAAAAACTGTTTTTT.

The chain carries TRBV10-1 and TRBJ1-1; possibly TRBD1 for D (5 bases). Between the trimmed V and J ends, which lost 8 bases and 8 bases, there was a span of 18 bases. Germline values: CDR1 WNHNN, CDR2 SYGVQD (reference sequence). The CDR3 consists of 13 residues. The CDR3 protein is CASGGGGFVEAFF. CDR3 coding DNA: TGCGCCAGCGGTGGGGGAGGGTTTGTGGAAGCTTTCTTT.

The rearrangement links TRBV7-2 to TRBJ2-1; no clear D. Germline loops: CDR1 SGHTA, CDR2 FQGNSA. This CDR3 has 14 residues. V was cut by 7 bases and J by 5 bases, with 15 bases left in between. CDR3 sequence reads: CASTPTTGNNEQFF. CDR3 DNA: TGTGCCAGCACCCCCACAACCGGAAACAATGAGCAGTTCTTC. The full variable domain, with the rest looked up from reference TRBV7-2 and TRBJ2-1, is GAGVSQSPSNKVTEKGKDVELRCDPISGHTALYWYRQSLGQGLEFLIYFQGNSAPDKSGLPSDRFSAERTGGSVSTLTIQRTQQEDSAVYLCASTPTTGNNEQFFGPGTRLTVL.